This TCR beta chain was profiled in a study of T cell repertoires in cytomegalovirus infection. Whole-study context: Shared public TCR beta signatures pointed to both CMV infection and a matching HLA type.

Germline V gives CDR1 SGHVS, CDR2 FQNEAQ. The V end lost 5 bases, the J end lost 0 bases, and 14 bases lay between the germline ends. This CDR3 has 16 residues. This clonotype was seen ten or more times. Via MiXCR, TCRdb re-called the reads, giving one row per CDR3 protein. The sample records some 250,000 distinct CDR3 sequences, 9.1% being singletons. The chain carries TRBV7-8 and TRBJ1-3; D remains ambiguous. The sample comprised PBMCs. This receptor was taken from a human donor in good health (CMV status not recorded). Some clones in this sample may be carry-over from other donors' samples. CDR3 protein: CASSLTTPSSGNTIYF. CDR3 in DNA: TGTGCCAGCAGCCTTACCACACCTAGCTCTGGAAACACCATATATTTT.